This T cell receptor beta chain came from a study of control samples from healthy donors and cancer patients. The protocol was immunoSEQ multiplex PCR, while the TCRdb copy is restricted to in-frame clones and leaves out a portion. The sample includes some 77,000 clones, around 90% seen only once; the top ten take less than 9%. V was clipped by 3 bases and J by 4 bases, with 13 bases between them. The CDR3 is 14 amino acids. Per the germline V gene, CDR1 is SGHRS and CDR2 is YFSETQ. The TCR was taken from an older woman in good health. The J gene is TRBJ1-2, the V gene TRBV5-1; D is uncertain. Input material: blood. The CDR3 protein is CASSSDGGGYGYTF. In nucleotides, the CDR3 is TGCGCCAGCAGCTCGGACGGCGGTGGCTATGGCTACACCTTC.